Following are 27 T cell receptor beta chains from one sample sequenced in a study of cytomegalovirus exposure and HLA in healthy donors. PCR primers comprised 60 Vbeta and 13 Jbeta primers. The repertoire was sequenced with immunoSEQ multiplex PCR; TCRdb's copy has only in-frame clones and lacks some. The table lists about 52,000 clones, around three fifths of them singletons, with around 11% in the top ten. Input material: PBMCs. These receptors were obtained from a human donor in good health.

This clone was counted once. This sequence joins TRBV4-2 and TRBJ2-5, with TRBD1 matching over 7 bases. The CDR3 extends over 18 amino acids. Germline lookup yields CDR1 LGHNA and CDR2 YNFKEQ. J was trimmed by 1 base and V by 3 bases; bases with no gene match: 14. In DNA form, the CDR3 reads TGTGCCAGCAGCCACCGATCGTCCAGGGGGAAGCTCCAAGAGACCCAGTACTTC. This gives the protein CASSHRSSRGKLQETQYF.

The gene calls are TRBV5-4 and TRBJ1-5, with 9 bases matching TRBD1. V shed 4 bases and J 5 bases; nucleotides not matched to a gene: 7. The V gene's germline CDR1 is SGHNT and CDR2 YYREEE (reference sequence). The CDR3 totals 15 residues. CDR3 sequence: CASSGGQGPHQPQHF. The CDR3 DNA reads as TGTGCCAGCAGCGGGGGACAGGGCCCTCATCAGCCCCAGCATTTT.

The chain uses TRBV19 and TRBJ1-1, with D maybe TRBD1 (6 bases). The CDR3 has 14 amino acids. Deletions cut 7 bases from V and 1 base from J, with 13 bases between. Per the germline V gene, CDR1 is LNHDA and CDR2 is SQIVND (reference sequence). The CDR3 sequence: CASTQDSPNTEAFF. DNA for the CDR3: TGTGCCAGTACCCAGGACAGCCCGAACACTGAAGCTTTCTTT.

The CDR3 DNA follows: TGTGCCTGGAGTGCACCCCGGACAGGCAACTATGGCTACACCTTC. This sequence encodes CAWSAPRTGNYGYTF. The chain couples TRBV30 to TRBJ1-2, with TRBD1 matching 7 bases. CDR3 length: 15 amino acids. From germline, CDR1 is GTSNPN and CDR2 SVGIG (reference sequence). J lost 2 bases, V lost 1 base, and 7 bases had no gene match.

The chain uses TRBV19 and TRBJ1-1, with D perhaps matching TRBD1 (5 bases). V was clipped by 5 bases and J by 6 bases, with 19 bases between them. CDR3 length: 15 amino acids. Germline V gives CDR1 LNHDA, CDR2 SQIVND (reference sequence). The CDR3 loop reads CASSPPDRRGAEAFF. In nucleotides, the CDR3 is TGTGCCAGTAGTCCCCCCGATAGACGGGGGGCTGAAGCTTTCTTT. The whole variable domain, filled in from reference TRBV19 and TRBJ1-1, reads DGGITQSPKYLFRKEGQNVTLSCEQNLNHDAMYWYRQDPGQGLRLIYYSQIVNDFQKGDIAEGYSVSREKKESFPLTVTSAQKNPTAFYLCASSPPDRRGAEAFFGQGTRLTVV.

V and J are TRBV6-5 and TRBJ2-7; 10 positions match TRBD1. The CDR3 spans 14 residues. The trim removed 6 bases at V and 6 bases at J, leaving 8 bases unmatched. Germline V gene sequence: CDR1 MNHEY, CDR2 SVGAGI. DNA of the CDR3: TGTGCCAGCAGCATACTGGGACAGGGGATCGAGCAGTACTTC. Protein sequence: CASSILGQGIEQYF.

The chain couples TRBV4-3 to TRBJ2-1, with TRBD2 matching over 8 bases. CDR1 and CDR2 from the germline V gene are LGHNA and YSLEER. The V gene end was trimmed by 4 bases and the J gene end by 5 bases; junction bases not matched to a gene: 4. The CDR3 is 14 amino acids. As DNA, the CDR3 is TGCGCCAGCAGCCCCAGACTAGCGAACAATGAGCAGTTCTTC. This encodes CASSPRLANNEQFF.

The V gene is TRBV15, the J gene TRBJ2-7, with 9 bases identical to TRBD1. Losses at the gene ends were 5 bases for V and 6 bases for J; bases not matched to a gene: 8. Looked up from germline, CDR1 is LNHNV and CDR2 is YYDKDF (reference sequence). This CDR3 region has 14 residues. The CDR3 spells CATSLGQGQSEQYF. The CDR3 nucleotides read TGTGCCACCAGCCTGGGACAGGGTCAATCCGAGCAGTACTTC.

J is TRBJ2-7 and V is TRBV28, with a weak D call TRBD2 (7 bases). Germline lookup yields CDR1 MDHEN and CDR2 SYDVKM. The CDR3 sequence is 15 residues long. Between the trimmed V and J ends, which lost 3 bases and 5 bases, there was a span of 17 bases. The CDR3 bases are TGTGCCAGCAGTTTGGAAGAGGGGGGGCCGGACGAGCAGTACTTC. It yields the protein CASSLEEGGPDEQYF.

This clone appeared a few times. The chain carries TRBV10-2 and TRBJ1-3; D uncertain. Trimming removed 4 bases at V and 4 bases at J, with 5 bases between. From germline, CDR1 is WSHSY and CDR2 SAAADI. There are 12 residues in the CDR3. CDR3 loop: CASSGGGNTIYF. In DNA, the CDR3 is TGCGCCAGCAGTGGAGGAGGAAACACCATATATTTT.

The rearrangement links TRBV19 to TRBJ1-5, with D possibly TRBD1 on 6 matching bases. The CDR3 runs to 17 residues. The ends were cut back, 1 base at V and 3 bases at J, with 16 bases in the middle. Germline V gives CDR1 LNHDA, CDR2 SQIVND (reference sequence). The CDR3 loop is CASSIGTGGAINQPQHF. CDR3 DNA sequence: TGTGCCAGTAGTATAGGGACGGGGGGGGCGATCAATCAGCCCCAGCATTTT.

This clone was observed a single time. This chain links TRBV11-2 with TRBJ2-5, with a possible D match to TRBD2 (5 bases). The CDR3 is 16 amino acids. The germline V gene has CDR1 SGHAT and CDR2 FQNNGV. V shed 4 bases and J shed 1 base, with 16 bases lying between them. The CDR3 reads CASSSPGPAAQETQYF. In DNA, the CDR3 is TGTGCCAGCAGCTCCCCAGGCCCAGCGGCCCAAGAGACCCAGTACTTC.

This clone appeared a few times. J is TRBJ2-3 and V is TRBV5-4, with no clear D. The germline V and J ends were trimmed by 0 bases and 2 bases, with 10 bases remaining between them. Looked up from germline, CDR1 is SGHNT and CDR2 is YYREEE (reference sequence). The CDR3 is made up of 15 amino acids. The CDR3 DNA follows: TGTGCCAGCAGCTTGGACTTCCTTTCCACAGATACGCAGTATTTT. Amino acids: CASSLDFLSTDTQYF.

In regard to this clone: At one end, the junction sequence differs from germline, possibly due to a read error. The chain is built from TRBV7-9 and TRBJ2-2, with 11 nucleotides matching TRBD2. Germline values: CDR1 SEHNR, CDR2 FQNEAQ (reference sequence). The CDR3 runs 16 residues. This CDR3 reads CSSSPTSGGHTGELFF. The CDR3 DNA follows: TGTTCCAGCAGCCCAACTAGCGGGGGTCATACCGGGGAGCTGTTTTTT.

V is TRBV6-5 and J is TRBJ1-5; D remains ambiguous. The CDR3 extends over 15 amino acids. The V end was cut by 6 bases, the J end by 1 base, with 13 bases between. Germline CDR1 and CDR2: MNHEY and SVGAGI. In DNA, the CDR3 is TGTGCCAGCAGCCCGGGTGGCTTGAGCAATCAGCCCCAGCATTTT. It is translated as CASSPGGLSNQPQHF.

The chain joins TRBV27 to TRBJ1-1; TRBD1 matches at 9 bases. With V trimmed by 1 base and J by 0 bases, 21 bases remained unmatched. Germline CDR1 and CDR2: MNHEY and SMNVEV (reference sequence). CDR3 length: 22 amino acids. The CDR3 protein is CASSLLILRQGVQYHLNTEAFF. As DNA, the CDR3 is TGTGCCAGCAGTTTATTAATCCTAAGACAGGGGGTCCAGTACCATCTGAACACTGAAGCTTTCTTT.

The chain has TRBV4-1 and TRBJ1-2; perhaps TRBD1 as D (5 bases). Germline assignment: CDR1 MGHRA and CDR2 YSYEKL. The germline V and J ends were trimmed by 0 bases and 8 bases, with 13 bases remaining between them. The CDR3 extends over 14 amino acids. Here the CDR3 DNA reads TGCGCCAGCAGCCAAGAAAGGGCAGGGTACGGCTACACCTTC. This sequence encodes CASSQERAGYGYTF.

As DNA, the CDR3 is TGTGCCAGCAGCACCGCGGGACAGGGTTTGAATGGCTACACCTTC. Protein sequence: CASSTAGQGLNGYTF. The chain links TRBV7-8 to TRBJ1-2; 9 nucleotides match TRBD1. Trimming removed 5 bases from V and 6 bases from J; junction bases left unmatched: 10. The CDR3 consists of 15 residues. Germline CDR1 and CDR2: SGHVS and FQNEAQ. Drawing the rest from reference TRBV7-8 and TRBJ1-2, the complete variable domain is GAGVSQSPRYKVAKRGQDVALRCDPISGHVSLFWYQQALGQGPEFLTYFQNEAQLDKSGLPSDRFFAERPEGSVSTLKIQRTQQEDSAVYLCASSTAGQGLNGYTFGSGTRLTVV.

The chain combines TRBV13 with TRBJ1-2; D ambiguous. Germline lookup yields CDR1 PRHDT and CDR2 FYEKMQ (reference sequence). Trimming pared 2 bases from V and 4 bases from J, leaving 11 bases between. The CDR3 runs 14 residues. In nucleotides, the CDR3 is TGTGCCAGCAGCTTATTCGGAGGGTCCTATGGCTACACCTTC. Encoded protein: CASSLFGGSYGYTF. Combining the CDR3 with reference TRBV13 and TRBJ1-2 gives the whole variable domain AAGVIQSPRHLIKEKRETATLKCYPIPRHDTVYWYQQGPGQDPQFLISFYEKMQSDKGSIPDRFSAQQFSDYHSELNMSSLELGDSALYFCASSLFGGSYGYTFGSGTRLTVV.

This chain uses TRBV27 with TRBJ2-7, with 9 bases lining up with TRBD1. CDR1 is MNHEY and CDR2 is SMNVEV in the germline V gene (reference sequence). Trimming cost V 7 bases and J 3 bases; bases outside gene matches: 13. This CDR3 has 16 amino acids. This chain's CDR3 is CASTQSGTGIVYEQYF. As DNA, the CDR3 is TGTGCCAGCACCCAAAGCGGGACAGGGATTGTCTACGAGCAGTACTTC.

The V gene is TRBV18, the J gene TRBJ2-2; 10 bases align to TRBD2. CDR1 and CDR2 from the germline V gene are KGHSH and LQKENI. The CDR3 contains 19 residues. V dropped 3 bases and J dropped 6; count of bases not matched to a gene: 16. CDR3: CASSPRIGTSAVWAGELFF. CDR3 DNA sequence: TGTGCCAGCTCACCTCGAATCGGGACTAGCGCCGTTTGGGCCGGGGAGCTGTTTTTT.

The chain combines TRBV9 with TRBJ2-2; D possibly corresponds to TRBD2 (6 bases). V was cut by 2 bases and J by 5 bases, with 10 bases left in between. This CDR3 has 14 amino acids. CDR1 SGDLS and CDR2 YYNGEE come from the germline V gene. The CDR3 coding sequence is TGTGCCAGCAGCGTTGGGGGGACGACCGGGGAGCTGTTTTTT. Its protein is CASSVGGTTGELFF.

This clone has just a few counts. V usage is TRBV27 and J usage is TRBJ1-2; 7 nucleotides match TRBD1. The CDR3 has 13 amino acids. The germline gives CDR1 MNHEY, CDR2 SMNVEV (reference sequence). J gave up 5 bases and V 2 bases, and 2 bases lay outside the gene matches. Here the CDR3 reads CASSLKQGYGYTF. In DNA form, the CDR3 reads TGTGCCAGCAGTTTAAAACAGGGGTATGGCTACACCTTC.

This sequence joins TRBV5-6 and TRBJ2-1; weak D call: TRBD2 (6 bases). In germline, CDR1 is SGHDT, CDR2 YYEEEE. Between the trimmed V and J ends, which lost 7 bases and 4 bases, there was a span of 21 bases. The CDR3 runs to 16 residues. As DNA, the CDR3 is TGTGCCAGCTTCTCTGCCGGGGGACCCAAGTACAATGAGCAGTTCTTC. It translates to CASFSAGGPKYNEQFF.

This clone appeared a few times. V usage is TRBV5-1 and J usage is TRBJ1-2; TRBD1 matches 7 bases. This CDR3 region has 13 residues. The trim removed 5 bases at V and 3 bases at J, leaving 4 bases unmatched. CDR1 is SGHRS, CDR2 YFSETQ, per germline. The CDR3 DNA sequence: TGCGCCAGCAGTCAAGACAGGGACTATGGCTACACCTTC. This translates into CASSQDRDYGYTF.

The chain uses TRBV7-2 and TRBJ2-7; 11 positions agree with TRBD2. V lost 6 bases and J lost 1; bases outside the gene matches: 5. CDR3 length equals 15 residues. Germline CDR1 reads SGHTA; CDR2 reads FQGNSA. For the CDR3, the DNA is TGTGCCAGCAGGCCTCCTAGCGGGGGGTCCTACGAGCAGTACTTC. Translated, it gives CASRPPSGGSYEQYF.

The chain employs TRBV28 and TRBJ1-1; D perhaps matches TRBD1 (5 bases). The CDR3 covers 12 residues. The V end lost 7 bases, the J end lost 0 bases, and 6 bases lay between the germline ends. The V gene's germline CDR1 is MDHEN and CDR2 SYDVKM. CDR3 coding DNA: TGTGCCAGCACGGGGGTGAACACTGAAGCTTTCTTT. Translation gives CASTGVNTEAFF.